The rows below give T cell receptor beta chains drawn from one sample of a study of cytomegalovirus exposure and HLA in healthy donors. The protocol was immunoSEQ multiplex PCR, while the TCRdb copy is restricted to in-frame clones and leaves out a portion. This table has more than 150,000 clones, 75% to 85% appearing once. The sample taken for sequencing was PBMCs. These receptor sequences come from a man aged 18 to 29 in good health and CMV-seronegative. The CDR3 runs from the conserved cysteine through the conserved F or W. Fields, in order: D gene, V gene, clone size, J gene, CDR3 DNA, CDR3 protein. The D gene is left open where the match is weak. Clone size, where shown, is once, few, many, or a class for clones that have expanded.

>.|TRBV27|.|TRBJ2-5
TGTGCCAGCAGTTTCCGAGGACACTTCCAAGAGACCCAGTACTTC
CASSFRGHFQETQYF
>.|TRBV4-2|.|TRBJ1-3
TGTGCCAGCAGCCAAGATCGCAGCTCTGGAAACACCATATATTTT
CASSQDRSSGNTIYF
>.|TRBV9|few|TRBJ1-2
TGTGCCAGCAGCGTAGGGAGGTGGGGGGATGGCTACACCTTC
CASSVGRWGDGYTF
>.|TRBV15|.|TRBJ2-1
TGTGCCACCAGCAGAGGGGGGGTAATTTGGAAGTTCTTC
CATSRGGVIWKFF
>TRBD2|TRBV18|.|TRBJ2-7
TGTGCCAGCTCACCACAGGACAGCGGGAGCTGCGAGCAGTACTTC
CASSPQDSGSCEQYF
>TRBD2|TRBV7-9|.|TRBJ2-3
TGTGCCAGCAGGGGACTAGCGGGTAGTACAGATACGCAGTATTTT
CASRGLAGSTDTQYF
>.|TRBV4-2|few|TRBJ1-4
TGTGCCAGCAGCCAAGACAGGGGTTCGAGCGAAAAACTGTTTTTT
CASSQDRGSSEKLFF
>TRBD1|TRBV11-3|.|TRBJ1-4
TGTGCCAGCAGCCAGCCTACCGGGACAGGCGATGAAAAACTGTTTTTT
CASSQPTGTGDEKLFF
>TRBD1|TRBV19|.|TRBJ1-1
TGTGCCAGTAGCAAAGGACAGGGCAGGTACACTGAAGCTTTCTTT
CASSKGQGRYTEAFF
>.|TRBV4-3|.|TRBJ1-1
TGCGCCAGCAGCCAAGACAGGACCCGGGGGAACACTGAAGCTTTCTTT
CASSQDRTRGNTEAFF
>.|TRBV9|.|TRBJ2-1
TGTGCCAGCAGCGTAGGTGGGGCCAATGAGCAGTTCTTC
CASSVGGANEQFF
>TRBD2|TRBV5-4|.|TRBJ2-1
TGTGCCAGCAGTCAGAGTGTTGCCGCGGGAGGGAATGAGCAGTTCTTC
CASSQSVAAGGNEQFF
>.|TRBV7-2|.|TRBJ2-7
TGTGCCAGCACCATCCTCCCCGGGGCCTACGAGCAGTACTTC
CASTILPGAYEQYF
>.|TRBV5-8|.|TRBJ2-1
TGTGCCAGCAGTCCTTCCCAGTTATCCTACAATGAGCAGTTCTTC
CASSPSQLSYNEQFF
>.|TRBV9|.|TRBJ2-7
TGTGCCAGCAGCGAAGGAACAGGCTACGAGCAGTACTTC
CASSEGTGYEQYF
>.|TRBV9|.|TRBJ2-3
TGTGCCAGCAGCGTAGTGCCAGTCACAGATACGCAGTATTTT
CASSVVPVTDTQYF
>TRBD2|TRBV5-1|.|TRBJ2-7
TGCGCCAGCAGGGTTAGCGGGGCATCCTACGAGCAGTACTTC
CASRVSGASYEQYF
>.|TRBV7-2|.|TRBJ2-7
TGTGCCAGCAGCTTAGGCGCTGTAGGGACATACGAGCAGTACTTC
CASSLGAVGTYEQYF
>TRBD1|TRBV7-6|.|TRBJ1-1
TGTGCCAGCAGCTCAACCGGGACAGCGAGAAACACTGAAGCTTTCTTT
CASSSTGTARNTEAFF
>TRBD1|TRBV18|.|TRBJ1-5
TGTGCCAGCTCATCCCGCTTAACAGGGGGCGGGCAGCCCCAGCATTTT
CASSSRLTGGGQPQHF
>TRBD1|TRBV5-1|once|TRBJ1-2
TGCGCCAGCAGCTTGGAGGGGGCCGGCTATGACTACACCTTC
CASSLEGAGYDYTF
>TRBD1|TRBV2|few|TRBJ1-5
TGTGCCAGCAGCTTCCGGGACAGAAATCAGCCCCAGCATTTT
CASSFRDRNQPQHF
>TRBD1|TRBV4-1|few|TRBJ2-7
TGCGCCAGCAGCCAGTTTGGGACAGGGGAATACGAGCAGTACTTC
CASSQFGTGEYEQYF
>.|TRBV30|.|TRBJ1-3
TGTGCCTGGAGTCCCGGTTCTGGAAACACCATATATTTT
CAWSPGSGNTIYF
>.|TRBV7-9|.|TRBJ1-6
TGTGCCAGCAGCTTAAGTCGCGAGGGCAAAAGCTCCTATAATTCACCCCTCCACTTT
CASSLSREGKSSYNSPLHF
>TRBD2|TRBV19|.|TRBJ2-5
TGTGCCAGTGGCGGACTAGGTGGCCAAGAGACCCAGTACTTC
CASGGLGGQETQYF
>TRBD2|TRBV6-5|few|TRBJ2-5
TGTGCCAGCAAGAAGCGGGAGGTCCAAGAGACCCAGTACTTC
CASKKREVQETQYF
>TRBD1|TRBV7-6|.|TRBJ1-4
TGTGCCAGCAGCTTATCTCCTCCGGGACAGGGATCTGAAAAACTGTTTTTT
CASSLSPPGQGSEKLFF